The 31 T cell receptor beta chains below all came from one sample that was sequenced in a study of blood T cell repertoires in COVID-19. TCRdb keeps only in-frame clones here, not all; method: immunoSEQ multiplex PCR. The repertoire holds about 400,000 clones, with about 90% as singletons. Sequenced input: peripheral blood. The receptors here all came from a man aged 35 to 55 with acute or convalescent COVID-19.

V gene TRBV6-5 combines with J gene TRBJ1-5; 8 bases align to TRBD1. With 6 bases clipped from V and 7 bases from J, the junction kept 8 bases outside the gene matches. This CDR3 has 14 residues. Germline-derived CDR1 and CDR2 are MNHEY and SVGAGI. DNA of the CDR3: TGTGCCAGCAGCCGGACAGGGCCGGTCCAGCCCCAGCATTTT. Its protein product is CASSRTGPVQPQHF.

This clone appeared a few times. CDR3 bases: TGTGCCAGAAGCTTAGTAGTAGTCGGCAGGGGGTGTAGAAACACCATATATTTT. This gives the protein CARSLVVVGRGCRNTIYF. The rearrangement links TRBV7-5 to TRBJ1-3; the D call of TRBD1 is as the table states it, not checked on the DNA. TRBV7-5 is shown as a pseudogene. The CDR3 totals 18 residues.

This clone was picked up a small number of times. The chain joins TRBV7-8 to TRBJ1-1; D is unresolved. The CDR3 is 15 amino acids. Trimming shortened V by 1 base and J by 1 base, and 10 bases separated the two germline ends. Germline V gives CDR1 SGHVS, CDR2 FQNEAQ. The CDR3 DNA is TGTGCCAGCAGCTTAGACCCAGCGCCGAACACTGAAGCTTTCTTT. This codes for CASSLDPAPNTEAFF. The entire variable domain, with the rest obtained from reference TRBV7-8 and TRBJ1-1, is as follows: GAGVSQSPRYKVAKRGQDVALRCDPISGHVSLFWYQQALGQGPEFLTYFQNEAQLDKSGLPSDRFFAERPEGSVSTLKIQRTQQEDSAVYLCASSLDPAPNTEAFFGQGTRLTVV.

This chain joins TRBV6-5 and TRBJ2-7; 7 positions agree with TRBD1. V shed 6 bases, J shed 7 bases, and the junction held 9 bases outside the gene matches. The CDR3 totals 13 residues. The germline gives CDR1 MNHEY, CDR2 SVGAGI. CDR3 bases: TGTGCCAGCAGCTCCGGACAGGTTTGGGAGCAGTACTTC. Translated, it gives CASSSGQVWEQYF.

The chain has TRBV2 and TRBJ1-1, with a possible D match to TRBD1 (6 bases). The CDR3 contains 17 residues. From germline, CDR1 is SNHLY and CDR2 FYNNEI. The V end lost 4 bases, the J end lost 0 bases, and 18 bases lay between the germline ends. The CDR3 region has the DNA TGTGCCAGCAGTGTCCCCCCATACAGGGTTTTGAACACTGAAGCTTTCTTT. This sequence encodes CASSVPPYRVLNTEAFF.

This chain connects TRBV3-1 (or the pseudogene TRBV3-2) to TRBJ1-2, with TRBD1 matching over 8 bases. This CDR3 has 16 residues. V was clipped by 1 base and J by 2 bases; unmatched bases: 6. The germline gives CDR1 LGHDT, CDR2 YNNKEL (reference sequence). This CDR3 is CASSQGPGGLNYGYTF. As DNA, the CDR3 is TGTGCCAGCAGCCAAGGACCAGGGGGCCTGAACTATGGCTACACCTTC.

This chain links TRBV10-3 with TRBJ2-3; 12 nucleotides align to TRBD1. The CDR3 loop spans 14 amino acids. CDR1 is ENHRY and CDR2 is SYGVKD in the germline V gene. V dropped 6 bases and J dropped 3; count of bases not matched to a gene: 1. CDR3 DNA sequence: TGTGCCATCAGGGGACAGGGGGCAACAGATACGCAGTATTTT. The encoded protein is CAIRGQGATDTQYF.

The V and J genes are TRBV6-5 and TRBJ1-1; the match to TRBD1 covers 7 bases. Germline assignment: CDR1 MNHEY and CDR2 SVGAGI. With 10 bases clipped from V and 5 bases from J, the junction kept 7 bases outside the gene matches. The CDR3 runs to 12 residues. The CDR3 protein is CATHRGGTEAFF. The DNA of the CDR3 is TGTGCCACCCACAGGGGAGGAACTGAAGCTTTCTTT.

This chain uses TRBV19 with TRBJ2-1; 7 bases are shared with TRBD1. V shed 2 bases and J 6 bases; nucleotides not matched to a gene: 7. The CDR3 spans 15 residues. Germline-derived CDR1 and CDR2 are LNHDA and SQIVND (reference sequence). CDR3 nucleotide sequence: TGTGCCAGTAGTATATCCAGGACAGGACTCAATGAGCAGTTCTTC. Translating it yields CASSISRTGLNEQFF.

The DNA for the CDR3 is TGTGCCAGCAGTTCCAGACAGGGGATCTACGAGCAGTACTTC. Amino acids: CASSSRQGIYEQYF. V is TRBV28 and J is TRBJ2-7, with 8 bases that match TRBD1. Unmatched junction bases numbered 5, after V lost 4 bases and J lost 3 bases. The CDR3 is 14 amino acids. Germline V CDR1 and CDR2: MDHEN, SYDVKM.

Only one count was recorded for this clone. The chain carries TRBV11-2 and TRBJ2-7, with 10 nucleotides matching TRBD2. J was trimmed by 6 bases and V by 7 bases; bases with no gene match: 18. CDR3 length: 17 amino acids. Per germline, CDR1 SGHAT and CDR2 FQNNGV. The CDR3 sequence is CASTPFASSGRFGEQYF. CDR3 nucleotides: TGTGCCAGCACCCCCTTTGCGAGTAGCGGGAGGTTTGGCGAGCAGTACTTC.

This clone has just a few counts. The rearrangement joins TRBV6-2 or TRBV6-3 to TRBJ1-2; tentatively, D is TRBD1 (5 bases). The V and J ends lost 4 bases and 6 bases respectively, with 15 bases between them. The CDR3 totals 14 residues. Per the germline V gene, CDR1 is MNHEY and CDR2 is SVGEGT. Here the CDR3 reads CASSLRQPPHGYTF. DNA for the CDR3: TGTGCCAGCAGTTTACGACAGCCCCCACATGGCTACACCTTC.

V and J are TRBV30 and TRBJ2-5; D is perhaps TRBD2 (6 bases). From germline, CDR1 is GTSNPN and CDR2 SVGIG (reference sequence). The CDR3 is 11 amino acids. Between the trimmed V and J ends, which lost 4 bases and 3 bases, there was a span of 6 bases. The CDR3 loop is CAWTSEETQYF. The DNA for the CDR3 is TGTGCCTGGACTAGCGAAGAGACCCAGTACTTC.

This chain uses TRBV30 with TRBJ2-1, with TRBD2 identical over 10 bases. J was trimmed by 4 bases and V by 1 base; bases with no gene match: 4. Germline loops: CDR1 GTSNPN, CDR2 SVGIG (reference sequence). This CDR3 spans 15 amino acids. The CDR3 loop is CAWSAGLAAYNEQFF. DNA of the CDR3: TGTGCCTGGAGTGCCGGACTAGCGGCTTACAATGAGCAGTTCTTC.

The chain employs TRBV11-2 and TRBJ1-2, with 9 bases lining up with TRBD1. The germline V gene encodes CDR1 SGHAT and CDR2 FQNNGV. V lost 4 bases to trimming and J lost 4 bases; unmatched junction nucleotides: 10. The CDR3 is 16 residues long. CDR3 protein: CASSSGRDRDFYGYTF. DNA for the CDR3: TGTGCCAGCAGCTCAGGTCGGGACAGGGACTTCTATGGCTACACCTTC.

V gene TRBV10-1 combines with J gene TRBJ1-1, with unresolved D. This CDR3 region has 14 residues. V lost 0 bases and J lost 3, with 8 bases in between. The germline V gene encodes CDR1 WNHNN and CDR2 SYGVQD (reference sequence). CDR3 DNA sequence: TGCGCCAGCAGTGAGTCGGGCCAGCACACTGAAGCTTTCTTT. It yields the protein CASSESGQHTEAFF.

The chain employs TRBV28 and TRBJ2-5; the match to TRBD2 covers 9 bases. From germline, CDR1 is MDHEN and CDR2 SYDVKM. The CDR3 is 13 residues long. J gave up 7 bases and V 3 bases, and 3 bases lay outside the gene matches. Here the CDR3 DNA reads TGTGCCAGCAGTTTGGGCGGGGGGGCGACCCAGTACTTC. Amino acid sequence: CASSLGGGATQYF. Based on the CDR3 plus reference TRBV28 and TRBJ2-5, the full variable domain is DVKVTQSSRYLVKRTGEKVFLECVQDMDHENMFWYRQDPGLGLRLIYFSYDVKMKEKGDIPEGYSVSREKKERFSLILESASTNQTSMYLCASSLGGGATQYFGPGTRLLVL.

The chain joins TRBV28 to TRBJ2-7, with 8 bases aligning to TRBD2. The germline V gene encodes CDR1 MDHEN and CDR2 SYDVKM. The CDR3 is made up of 11 amino acids. The chain's CDR3 is CASSREGLLLV. The CDR3 bases are TGTGCCAGCAGTCGGGAGGGTTTATTGTTAGTC.

The rearrangement uses TRBV5-6 and TRBJ1-2; tentatively, D is TRBD1 (6 bases). Germline values: CDR1 SGHDT, CDR2 YYEEEE. The CDR3 has 14 amino acids. Trimming pared 10 bases from V and 5 bases from J, leaving 21 bases between. CDR3 sequence reads: CAWGMTGSNYGYTF. The CDR3 coding sequence is TGTGCCTGGGGGATGACAGGCTCAAATTATGGCTACACCTTC.

The J gene is TRBJ2-1, the V gene TRBV6-2 or TRBV6-3, with a possible D match to TRBD2 (6 bases). V was cut by 6 bases and J by 5 bases, with 8 bases left in between. Germline V CDR1 and CDR2: MNHEY, SVGEGT. The length of the CDR3 is 12 residues. The CDR3 DNA follows: TGTGCCAGCAGCCGACTAGACAATGAGCAGTTCTTC. This translates into CASSRLDNEQFF.

The rearrangement joins TRBV19 to TRBJ1-2, with D uncertain. This CDR3 has 15 amino acids. Germline V lookup: CDR1 LNHDA, CDR2 SQIVND (reference sequence). Trimming stripped 4 bases from V and 1 base from J, with 13 bases between. In DNA, the CDR3 is TGTGCCAGTAGTAGTTTGAGGACTCTTAACTATGGCTACACCTTC. Its protein is CASSSLRTLNYGYTF.

This chain joins TRBV7-9 and TRBJ2-7, with a tentative D call TRBD1 (5 bases). The V and J ends lost 2 bases and 4 bases respectively, with 15 bases between them. Looked up from germline, CDR1 is SEHNR and CDR2 is FQNEAQ (reference sequence). The CDR3 loop spans 15 amino acids. The CDR3, as DNA: TGTGCCAGCAGCTTAATCAGGGTCCTTGAATACGAGCAGTACTTC. Protein product: CASSLIRVLEYEQYF.

The rearrangement uses TRBV19 and TRBJ1-5, with 9 bases that match TRBD1. Germline V gene lookup returns CDR1 LNHDA and CDR2 SQIVND (reference sequence). The trim removed 10 bases at V and 5 bases at J, leaving 9 bases unmatched. The CDR3 is 14 amino acids. CDR3 amino acids: CATQPGQGYQPQHF. CDR3 DNA: TGTGCCACCCAGCCGGGACAGGGTTATCAGCCCCAGCATTTT. Full variable domain (remainder filled in from reference TRBV19 and TRBJ1-5): DGGITQSPKYLFRKEGQNVTLSCEQNLNHDAMYWYRQDPGQGLRLIYYSQIVNDFQKGDIAEGYSVSREKKESFPLTVTSAQKNPTAFYLCATQPGQGYQPQHFGDGTRLSIL.

The chain combines TRBV7-2 with TRBJ2-3; TRBD2 agrees at 11 bases. The CDR3 is made up of 17 amino acids. Germline trimming cut 0 bases from V and 0 bases from J; bases unmatched to any gene: 2. Germline CDR1 SGHTA, CDR2 FQGNSA. CDR3 in amino acids: CASSLARLAGSTDTQYF. CDR3 coding DNA: TGTGCCAGCAGCTTAGCTCGACTAGCGGGGAGCACAGATACGCAGTATTTT.

The rearrangement links TRBV2 to TRBJ2-3, with 14 nucleotides matching TRBD2. CDR3 size: 16 residues. Germline V gene data show CDR1 as SNHLY and CDR2 as FYNNEI. Unmatched junction bases numbered 4, after V lost 3 bases and J lost 5 bases. CDR3 coding DNA: TGTGCCAGCAGTGAGGGACTAGCGGGAGAAAGAGATACGCAGTATTTT. Protein product: CASSEGLAGERDTQYF.

The rearrangement links TRBV4-1 to TRBJ2-3; TRBD2 agrees at 13 bases. V gave up 4 bases and J gave up 0 bases; unmatched junction bases: 4. The CDR3 has 17 residues. The germline CDR1 and CDR2 sequences are MGHRA and YSYEKL. The DNA for the CDR3 is TGCGCCAGCAGCCCCAGGACTAGCGGGGGTAGCACAGATACGCAGTATTTT. Protein product: CASSPRTSGGSTDTQYF.

The J gene is TRBJ1-6, the V gene TRBV7-2; 10 bases line up with TRBD1. The CDR3 has 15 amino acids. V lost 3 bases to trimming and J lost 10 bases; unmatched junction nucleotides: 6. CDR1 SGHTA and CDR2 FQGNSA come from the germline V gene. This CDR3 is CASSFRDRGLSPLHF. CDR3 in DNA: TGTGCCAGCAGCTTCCGGGACAGGGGATTGTCACCCCTCCACTTT.

The V gene is TRBV9, the J gene TRBJ1-4, with 10 bases fitting TRBD1. V was pared by 4 bases and J by 7 bases, with 7 bases of the junction left unmatched. There are 15 residues in the CDR3. Per germline, CDR1 SGDLS and CDR2 YYNGEE. The CDR3 nucleotides are TGTGCCAGCAGCCCCACGGACAGGGGGGTTGAAAAACTGTTTTTT. Protein product: CASSPTDRGVEKLFF.

The chain carries TRBV28 and TRBJ1-3, with 10 bases aligning to TRBD1. This CDR3 region has 14 residues. With V trimmed by 5 bases and J by 7 bases, 5 bases remained unmatched. Germline V gives CDR1 MDHEN, CDR2 SYDVKM. Written as DNA, the CDR3 is TGTGCCAGCAGTCCCCCGGACAGGGGGAACACCATATATTTT. The encoded protein is CASSPPDRGNTIYF.

The chain combines TRBV6-5 with TRBJ1-4, with D perhaps TRBD1 (5 bases). CDR1 is MNHEY and CDR2 is SVGAGI in the germline V gene. There are 16 residues in the CDR3. Trimming removed 0 bases at V and 8 bases at J, with 16 bases between. The CDR3 DNA reads as TGTGCCAGCAGTTACTCACGGGGGAGGGAAGAAGAAAAACTGTTTTTT. Translated, it gives CASSYSRGREEEKLFF.

This clone was seen once. The rearrangement links TRBV7-9 to TRBJ2-5, with D perhaps TRBD2 (5 bases). CDR3 length equals 15 residues. V lost 7 bases and J 5 bases, leaving 20 bases between the germline ends. Germline V lookup: CDR1 SEHNR, CDR2 FQNEAQ (reference sequence). The CDR3 DNA reads as TGTGCCAGCACCCGTGTACTTGGGCGGAGGGAGACCCAGTACTTC. Encoded protein: CASTRVLGRRETQYF.